What follows are 10 T cell receptor beta chains derived from one specimen sequenced in a study of Tregs in tolerant kidney transplant recipients. Libraries were prepared by immunoSEQ multiplex PCR; TCRdb keeps only in-frame clonotypes and omits some of them. The table records nearly 50,000 clones, roughly 89% of them present only once. Recipients received nonmyeloablative bone marrow transplants from related graft donors, with transient mixed chimerism. This specimen was CD8+ T cells from blood (PBMCs), taken 12 months after the transplant. All receptors come from a human patient who received a combined kidney and bone marrow transplant. The graft donor may account for some of the T cells.

The CDR3 nucleotides are TGCGCCAGCAGCCAACCGGGGATACTGAACAATGAGCAGTTCTTC. The encoded protein is CASSQPGILNNEQFF. V and J are TRBV4-3 and TRBJ2-1; TRBD2 is a possible D gene (5 bases). Germline assignment: CDR1 LGHNA and CDR2 YSLEER. There are 15 residues in the CDR3. Trimming left V 2 bases short and J 5 bases short, with 13 bases between.

The rearrangement links TRBV9 to TRBJ2-1; TRBD2 matches at 12 bases. This CDR3 comprises 15 residues. Germline V gene data show CDR1 as SGDLS and CDR2 as YYNGEE. Trimming took 3 bases from V and 4 from J; bases not matched to a gene: 2. The CDR3: CASSASGGAYNEQFF. CDR3 DNA sequence: TGTGCCAGCAGCGCTAGCGGGGGGGCTTACAATGAGCAGTTCTTC.

The chain carries TRBV4-2 and TRBJ2-3, with D maybe TRBD2 (5 bases). V was shortened by 0 bases and J by 2 bases, with 15 bases between the two germline ends. Germline assignment: CDR1 LGHNA and CDR2 YNFKEQ. This CDR3 is 17 amino acids long. Here the CDR3 DNA reads TGTGCCAGCAGCCAAGATCCACTCCGGGAAAACACAGATACGCAGTATTTT. This translates into CASSQDPLRENTDTQYF.

This chain joins TRBV27 and TRBJ2-7; 7 bases are shared with TRBD1. Germline V gene sequence: CDR1 MNHEY, CDR2 SMNVEV (reference sequence). This CDR3 spans 13 amino acids. V lost 2 bases to trimming and J lost 2 bases; unmatched junction nucleotides: 0. The CDR3 DNA follows: TGTGCCAGCAGTTTAAGGGGGCCCTACGAGCAGTACTTC. It is translated as CASSLRGPYEQYF.

This sequence joins TRBV5-1 and TRBJ1-2; a possible D gene is TRBD1 (6 bases). The CDR3 spans 16 residues. V lost 0 bases, J lost 4 bases, and 16 bases lay in between. Germline-derived CDR1 and CDR2 are SGHRS and YFSETQ. CDR3 in amino acids: CASSLVDRGNSYGYTF. CDR3 bases: TGCGCCAGCAGCTTGGTGGACAGAGGAAATTCCTATGGCTACACCTTC.

The rearrangement uses TRBV9 and TRBJ1-1; TRBD1 matches at 7 bases. The CDR3 runs to 15 residues. V trimming: 0 bases; J trimming: 7 bases; junction bases outside the gene matches: 9. CDR1 is SGDLS and CDR2 is YYNGEE in the germline V gene. CDR3 loop: CASSVEGTGENEAFF. The CDR3 region has the DNA TGTGCCAGCAGCGTAGAGGGAACAGGGGAGAATGAAGCTTTCTTT.

This rearrangement joins TRBV29-1 to TRBJ1-2; TRBD1 matches at 8 bases. The ends lost 6 bases at V and 8 bases at J; junction bases unmatched: 11. Germline V lookup: CDR1 SQVTM, CDR2 ANQGSEA. The CDR3 sequence is 13 residues long. The CDR3 coding sequence is TGCAGCGTCCCCCAACCAGGGGGCAGGGGCTACACCTTC. Protein sequence: CSVPQPGGRGYTF.

J is TRBJ2-7 and V is TRBV5-1; TRBD1 is a possible D gene (7 bases). The CDR3 is 15 residues long. Germline loops: CDR1 SGHRS, CDR2 YFSETQ. Trimming took 2 bases from V and 2 from J, leaving 14 bases between them. Here the CDR3 reads CASSLAGGTTYEQYF. The CDR3 region has the DNA TGCGCCAGCAGCTTAGCAGGGGGGACAACCTACGAGCAGTACTTC.

This rearrangement joins TRBV7-9 to TRBJ1-1; 8 bases are a match to TRBD1. V trimming: 5 bases; J trimming: 5 bases; junction bases outside the gene matches: 7. CDR3 size: 14 residues. The germline V gene has CDR1 SEHNR and CDR2 FQNEAQ (reference sequence). CDR3 sequence reads: CASSITGGTTEAFF. The CDR3 nucleotides read TGTGCCAGCAGCATTACAGGGGGAACGACTGAAGCTTTCTTT.

The V gene is TRBV7-6, the J gene TRBJ1-1, with D unclear. The CDR3 sequence is 14 residues long. With 4 bases removed from V and 2 bases from J, the gap between germline ends came to 11 bases. From germline, CDR1 is SGHVS and CDR2 FNYEAQ. The DNA of the CDR3 is TGTGCCAGCAGCTCATATGGCGGTAACACTGAAGCTTTCTTT. It translates to CASSSYGGNTEAFF.